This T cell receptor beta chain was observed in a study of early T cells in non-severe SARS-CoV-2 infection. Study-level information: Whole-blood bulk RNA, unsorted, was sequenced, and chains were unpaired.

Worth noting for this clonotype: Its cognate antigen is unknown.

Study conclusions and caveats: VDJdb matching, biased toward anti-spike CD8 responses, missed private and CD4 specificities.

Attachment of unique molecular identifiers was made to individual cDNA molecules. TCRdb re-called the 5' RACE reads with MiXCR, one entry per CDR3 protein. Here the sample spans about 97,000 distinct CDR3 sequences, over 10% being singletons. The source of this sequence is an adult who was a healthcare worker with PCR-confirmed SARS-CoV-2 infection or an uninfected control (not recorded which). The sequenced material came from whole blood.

CDR3 sequence: CASSEAGDAYEQYF. As DNA, the CDR3 is TGTGCCAGCAGTGAAGCGGGGGACGCCTACGAGCAGTACTTC. The chain recombines TRBV6-1 with TRBJ2-7; D assignment may be TRBD1 or TRBD2 (5 bases each). V was trimmed by 0 bases and J by 2 bases, leaving 8 bases between them. CDR3 size: 14 residues. CDR1 is MNHNS and CDR2 is SASEGT in the germline V gene.